A single sample is the source of the 17 T cell receptor beta chains below, sequenced in a study of identical twins. MiXCR was run by TCRdb on the 5' RACE reads, yielding one entry per CDR3 protein. The repertoire has around 250,000 distinct CDR3 sequences, approximately 7% of them found once; the top ten carry approximately 3.6%. These data also formed part of another study, on yellow fever vaccine responses in identical twins.

Sequencing input: memory (CD45RO+) T cells sorted from blood. These receptors were collected from a woman younger than 30 in good health.

Comments on this clonotype: A much bigger clone sits one base away, suggesting this may be a read error. A read error is likely, as this CDR3 ends without the conserved phenylalanine or tryptophan. The genes are TRBV5-1 and TRBJ2-1; the match to TRBD2 covers 12 bases. V was clipped by 4 bases and J by 8 bases; unmatched bases: 10. CDR3 size: 16 residues. Germline-derived CDR1 and CDR2 are SGHRS and YFSETQ. CDR3 coding DNA: TGCGCCAGCAGCAAACGTCGGCTAGCGGGAGGGGATGAGCAGTTCATC. Residues: CASSKRRLAGGDEQFI.

This sequence joins TRBV4-1 and TRBJ2-1; D might be TRBD2 (6 bases). Germline values: CDR1 MGHRA, CDR2 YSYEKL. This CDR3 has 19 amino acids. V was pared by 0 bases and J by 3 bases, with 21 bases between. This CDR3 is CASSQEGVGGASGYNEQFF. The CDR3 coding sequence is TGCGCCAGCAGCCAAGAAGGGGTTGGCGGGGCGAGTGGCTACAATGAGCAGTTCTTC.

This clonotype was observed at least ten times. The gene calls are TRBV7-9 and TRBJ1-1, with D unresolved. Germline CDR1 reads SEHNR; CDR2 reads FQNEAQ (reference sequence). V was shortened by 2 bases and J by 2 bases, with 3 bases between the two germline ends. This CDR3 contains 12 residues. In DNA, the CDR3 is TGTGCCAGCAGCTTATACAACACTGAAGCTTTCTTT. Translating gives CASSLYNTEAFF. Variable domain in full (rest from reference TRBV7-9 and TRBJ1-1): DTGVSQNPRHKITKRGQNVTFRCDPISEHNRLYWYRQTLGQGPEFLTYFQNEAQLEKSRLLSDRFSAERPKGSFSTLEIQRTEQGDSAMYLCASSLYNTEAFFGQGTRLTVV.

This clonotype was observed at least ten times. The V gene is TRBV27, the J gene TRBJ2-7, with 9 bases fitting TRBD2. After removal of 5 bases from V and 7 bases from J, the junction contained 6 bases not matched to a gene. The V gene's germline CDR1 is MNHEY and CDR2 SMNVEV (reference sequence). This CDR3 has 13 residues. The CDR3 DNA follows: TGTGCCAGCAGTATGCCAGCGGGAGGTGAGCAGTACTTC. Translation: CASSMPAGGEQYF.

In this sample, this clonotype turned up many times. CDR3 sequence (DNA): TGCGCCAGCAGCAAACGTCGGCTAGCGGGAGGGGATGAGCAGTTCTTC. As protein: CASSKRRLAGGDEQFF. This chain uses TRBV5-1 with TRBJ2-1, with 12 bases that match TRBD2. Germline assignment: CDR1 SGHRS and CDR2 YFSETQ. The V segment lost 4 bases and the J segment 8 bases; nucleotides outside the gene matches: 10. The CDR3 loop spans 16 amino acids.

This clonotype has a count of ten or more. DNA for the CDR3: TGTGCCAGCAGCCGGGACAGGGGGCTTACCCGCCGCTCCTACAATGAGCAGTTCTTC. Its translation: CASSRDRGLTRRSYNEQFF. The V gene is TRBV25-1, the J gene TRBJ2-1; 12 bases match TRBD1. CDR1 is MGHDK, CDR2 SYGVNS, per germline. CDR3 size: 19 residues. The V segment lost 6 bases and the J segment 0 bases; nucleotides outside the gene matches: 12. Together with reference TRBV25-1 and TRBJ2-1, the CDR3 gives the full variable domain: EADIYQTPRYLVIGTGKKITLECSQTMGHDKMYWYQQDPGMELHLIHYSYGVNSTEKGDLSSESTVSRIRTEHFPLTLESARPSHTSQYLCASSRDRGLTRRSYNEQFFGPGTRLTVL.

The chain joins TRBV6-2 or TRBV6-3 to TRBJ1-6; 8 bases are shared with TRBD1. The CDR3 is 14 residues long. The junction had 8 bases not matched to a gene; V was cut back by 6 bases and J by 10 bases. From germline, CDR1 is MNHEY and CDR2 SVGEGT. CDR3 coding DNA: TGTGCCAGCAGGAAGGACAGGGTCCAGTCACCCCTCCACTTT. This sequence encodes CASRKDRVQSPLHF.

There are a few counts of this clonotype. V gene TRBV18 combines with J gene TRBJ2-1; D may match TRBD1 or TRBD2 (6 bases each). There are 16 residues in the CDR3. V was cut by 0 bases and J by 3 bases, with 12 bases left in between. Germline V CDR1 and CDR2: KGHSH, LQKENI. The DNA of the CDR3 is TGTGCCAGCTCACCACCGGGGGGCAGCGGCTACAATGAGCAGTTCTTC. Protein product: CASSPPGGSGYNEQFF.

This clonotype appeared a few times. J is TRBJ2-1 and V is TRBV9; D gene ambiguous. Deletions cut 0 bases from V and 7 bases from J, with 8 bases between. Germline CDR1 is SGDLS and CDR2 is YYNGEE. The CDR3 runs 13 residues. The CDR3 bases are TGTGCCAGCAGCGTAGGACCAGAAAATGAGCAGTTCTTC. This sequence encodes CASSVGPENEQFF.

This clonotype was counted at least ten times. The rearrangement links TRBV25-1 to TRBJ2-5; the match to TRBD2 covers 8 bases. V lost 2 bases, J lost 5 bases, and 7 bases stayed unmatched. From germline, CDR1 is MGHDK and CDR2 SYGVNS. The CDR3 length is 15 residues. Written as DNA, the CDR3 is TGTGCCAGCAGTGAAATGCGGGAGGTGCGGGAGACCCAGTACTTC. Encoded protein: CASSEMREVRETQYF.

This clonotype has ten or more counts. The chain is built from TRBV12-3 or TRBV12-4 and TRBJ1-5; the D gene is possibly TRBD1 (5 bases). CDR3 length equals 15 residues. V was trimmed by 3 bases and J by 1 base, leaving 10 bases between them. This CDR3 reads CASSFGGISNQPQHF. As DNA, the CDR3 is TGTGCCAGCAGTTTTGGGGGAATCAGCAATCAGCCCCAGCATTTT.

The rearrangement joins TRBV5-1 to TRBJ2-7; 8 nucleotides line up with TRBD1. The trim removed 5 bases at V and 6 bases at J, leaving 7 bases unmatched. Germline CDR1 is SGHRS and CDR2 is YFSETQ. This CDR3 has 13 residues. CDR3 bases: TGCGCCAGCAGTCCGGGACAGGACTTCGAGCAGTACTTC. Protein: CASSPGQDFEQYF. The full variable domain, in which reference TRBV5-1 and TRBJ2-7 provide the parts outside the CDR3, is KAGVTQTPRYLIKTRGQQVTLSCSPISGHRSVSWYQQTPGQGLQFLFEYFSETQRNKGNFPGRFSGRQFSNSRSEMNVSTLELGDSALYLCASSPGQDFEQYFGPGTRLTVT.

This clonotype was seen only a few times. The chain is built from TRBV5-1 and TRBJ1-2, with 10 bases fitting TRBD1. The trim removed 2 bases at V and 6 bases at J, leaving 4 bases unmatched. The CDR3 spans 14 residues. Germline lookup yields CDR1 SGHRS and CDR2 YFSETQ. For the CDR3, the DNA is TGCGCCAGCAGCTTCGACAGGGGGCCGGATGGCTACACCTTC. Protein product: CASSFDRGPDGYTF.

V gene TRBV20-1 combines with J gene TRBJ2-3, with 7 bases fitting TRBD1. The length of the CDR3 is 13 residues. The V gene end was trimmed by 6 bases and the J gene end by 2 bases; junction bases not matched to a gene: 5. Germline V gene lookup returns CDR1 DFQATT and CDR2 SNEGSKA (reference sequence). The CDR3 sequence: CSARDRATDTQYF. The CDR3 nucleotides read TGCAGTGCACGAGACAGGGCCACAGATACGCAGTATTTT.

This clonotype has a handful of counts. The CDR3 here is CASSQGAFNSPLHF. DNA for the CDR3: TGTGCCAGCAGTCAGGGGGCTTTTAATTCACCCCTCCACTTT. V usage is TRBV6-1 and J usage is TRBJ1-6; 8 bases map to TRBD1. Germline V gene lookup returns CDR1 MNHNS and CDR2 SASEGT. Trimming took 5 bases from V and 6 from J; bases not matched to a gene: 3. The CDR3 extends over 14 amino acids.

This clonotype was recorded at least ten times. The V gene is TRBV7-9, the J gene TRBJ1-2; D uncertain. The CDR3 covers 15 residues. The germline CDR1 and CDR2 sequences are SEHNR and FQNEAQ (reference sequence). V lost 2 bases and J lost 2, with 12 bases in between. The CDR3 region is CASSLYPDTNYGYTF. CDR3 nucleotides: TGTGCCAGCAGCTTATACCCAGATACAAACTATGGCTACACCTTC.

The V call is TRBV7-3, the J call TRBJ2-7; tentatively, D is TRBD1 or TRBD2 (5 bases each). The V end was cut by 5 bases, the J end by 6 bases, with 17 bases between. From germline, CDR1 is SGHTA and CDR2 FQGTGA. The CDR3 has 14 residues. DNA for the CDR3: TGTGCCAGCAGCCCCAACGCAGGGACGAGCGAGCAGTACTTC. The encoded protein is CASSPNAGTSEQYF.